Below, 6 T cell receptor beta chains from the same sample are listed, as sequenced in a study of blood T cell repertoires in COVID-19. The data were produced by immunoSEQ multiplex PCR, yet TCRdb's version contains in-frame clones alone and is incomplete. Of 310,000 or so clones in the sample, 83% were seen once. Sequenced material: peripheral blood. The source of these receptors is a woman in her fifties or sixties with acute or convalescent COVID-19.

The chain is built from TRBV18 and TRBJ2-7, with TRBD2 matching over 9 bases. There are 16 residues in the CDR3. The V segment lost 3 bases and the J segment 0 bases; nucleotides outside the gene matches: 6. The germline V gene encodes CDR1 KGHSH and CDR2 LQKENI. The chain's CDR3 is CASSPNGLASSYEQYF. The CDR3 DNA is TGTGCCAGCTCACCGAATGGACTAGCGAGCTCCTACGAGCAGTACTTC.

V and J are TRBV24-1 and TRBJ1-5; D is uncertain. CDR1 is KGHDR and CDR2 is SFDVKD in the germline V gene. This CDR3 contains 13 residues. V gave up 3 bases and J gave up 12 bases, with 14 bases separating them. The CDR3 region has the DNA TGTGCCACCAGTGATCCCCAAGGACTTGGCCAGCATTTT. This encodes CATSDPQGLGQHF.

This clone was seen more than once but under ten times. This chain joins TRBV18 and TRBJ2-7; 7 nucleotides line up with TRBD2. Unmatched junction bases numbered 7, after V lost 2 bases and J lost 0 bases. Germline V gene data show CDR1 as KGHSH and CDR2 as LQKENI. The CDR3 sequence is 16 residues long. The CDR3 here is CASSPGSGANSYEQYF. In DNA form, the CDR3 reads TGTGCCAGCTCACCAGGCAGCGGGGCGAACTCCTACGAGCAGTACTTC.

The chain combines TRBV19 with TRBJ2-7; 10 positions match TRBD1. The CDR3 is 14 residues long. CDR1 is LNHDA, CDR2 SQIVND, per germline (reference sequence). V lost 6 bases, J lost 1 base, and 3 bases stayed unmatched. The CDR3 sequence: CASRDRGNSYEQYF. DNA for the CDR3: TGTGCCAGTAGGGACAGGGGGAATTCCTACGAGCAGTACTTC.

The V gene is TRBV6-4, the J gene TRBJ2-3, with unresolved D. V lost 3 bases and J lost 7, with 17 bases in between. The CDR3 loop spans 15 amino acids. Germline CDR1 is MRHNA and CDR2 is SNTAGT. As DNA, the CDR3 is TGTGCCAGCAGTGAATCTGGCATTGGTTCCCATACGCAGTATTTT. Translation gives CASSESGIGSHTQYF.

The chain carries TRBV5-1 and TRBJ2-3; possibly TRBD2 for D (6 bases). Germline V gives CDR1 SGHRS, CDR2 YFSETQ. The CDR3 extends over 13 amino acids. V lost 6 bases to trimming and J lost 6 bases, with 14 bases between them. CDR3 residues: CASKEEGPDTQYF. CDR3 sequence (DNA): TGCGCCAGCAAGGAGGAGGGTCCTGATACGCAGTATTTT.